Detailed here is one T cell receptor beta chain. One tube held mixed TRB-A and TRB-B primer pools for touch-down PCR. TCRdb reprocessed the multiplex PCR reads and stores each CDR3 protein as one record, lacking DNA. The table lists roughly 2,500 distinct CDR3 sequences. The data belong to a study of T cell clusters in autoimmune cytopenias. The CDR3 is 15 amino acids. Germline CDR1 is SGHTA and CDR2 is FQGNSA. Each sample's input was approximately 0.25 ug genomic DNA, about 38,000 genome equivalents. This same sample was also taken into another study, of T cell repertoires in aging, cancer and after chemotherapy. From that report: Age-matched healthy donors had significantly more diverse, less clonal blood TCR repertoires than untreated cancer patients.

V gene TRBV7-2 combines with J gene TRBJ2-3; TCRdb reports TRBD1, a call that lacks DNA to check it against. The sequencing input was peripheral blood. The source of this sequence is a human donor with an autoimmune cytopenia or autoimmune hepatitis (not recorded which). The CDR3 reads CASSLRGALTDTQYF. The full variable domain, with the rest looked up from reference TRBV7-2 and TRBJ2-3, is GAGVSQSPSNKVTEKGKDVELRCDPISGHTALYWYRQSLGQGLEFLIYFQGNSAPDKSGLPSDRFSAERTGGSVSTLTIQRTQQEDSAVYLCASSLRGALTDTQYFGPGTRLTVL.